The clone carrying this TCR beta chain has at least ten counts. Its antigen is unidentified. Unique molecular identifiers were attached to individual cDNA molecules. TCRdb reanalysed the 5' RACE reads using MiXCR and keeps one entry per CDR3 protein. The sample shows tens of thousands of distinct CDR3 sequences, around 5.8% of them seen only once. The data originate from a study of early T cells in non-severe SARS-CoV-2 infection. Study at large: Sequencing of unsorted whole blood was done on bulk RNA, leaving chains unpaired. Whole-study results and caveats: VDJdb matches were skewed toward anti-spike CD8 T cell responses.

Germline-derived CDR1 and CDR2 are SGHNT and YYREEE (reference sequence). The trim removed 5 bases at V and 4 bases at J, leaving 7 bases unmatched. This CDR3 contains 15 residues. The sequenced sample was whole blood. This clonotype was obtained from an adult who was a healthcare worker with PCR-confirmed SARS-CoV-2 infection or an uninfected control (not recorded which). The chain is built from TRBV5-4 and TRBJ2-5; 11 nucleotides match TRBD2. CDR3 DNA: TGTGCCAGCAGAACGGGACTAGCGGTGGGAGAGACCCAGTACTTC. Its translation is CASRTGLAVGETQYF.